The 2 T cell receptor beta chains below come from one sample, sequenced in a study of Ad26.COV2.S vaccination and SARS-CoV-2 variants. Using immunoSEQ multiplex PCR, the repertoire was profiled, and TCRdb retains in-frame clones only, with some absent. The sample has approximately 300,000 clones, around 81% seen once; the top ten hold under 2.5%. Treatment indicated: around 19 received Ad26.COV2.S at low or high dose, single or two shots; about 5 received placebo; per-sample allocation not given. Samples were taken on day 63 after the first vaccine or placebo injection. This specimen was peripheral blood, taken in a trial of Ad26.COV2.S vaccine versus placebo. These receptors originate from a person aged 18-65 years who received the Ad26.COV2.S COVID-19 vaccine or a placebo.

V and J are TRBV6-5 and TRBJ1-5; D is uncertain. Germline CDR1 reads MNHEY; CDR2 reads SVGAGI. The CDR3 sequence is 14 residues long. V lost 2 bases and J lost 5, with 10 bases in between. CDR3 DNA: TGTGCCAGCAGTTACCGGGGTCCTGATCAGCCCCAGCATTTT. Translation gives CASSYRGPDQPQHF.

This clone was counted a single time. The CDR3 region has the DNA TGTGCCAGCAGTCGGCCCACCGGGGAGCTGTTTTTT. It encodes CASSRPTGELFF. The chain is built from TRBV28 and TRBJ2-2; no definite D call. The germline CDR1 and CDR2 sequences are MDHEN and SYDVKM. V lost 5 bases and J 4 bases, leaving 5 bases between the germline ends. The length of the CDR3 is 12 residues.